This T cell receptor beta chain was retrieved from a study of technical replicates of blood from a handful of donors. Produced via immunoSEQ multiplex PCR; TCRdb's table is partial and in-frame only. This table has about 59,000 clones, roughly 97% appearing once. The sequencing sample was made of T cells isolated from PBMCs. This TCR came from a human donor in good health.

DNA of the CDR3: TGTGCCAGCACAATAACTGGAGGGACGGTGGACATTCAGTACTTC. It specifies CASTITGGTVDIQYF. The chain combines TRBV7-9 with TRBJ2-4; possibly TRBD2 for D (6 bases). This CDR3 contains 15 residues. Germline V gene lookup returns CDR1 SEHNR and CDR2 FQNEAQ (reference sequence). V was pared by 7 bases and J by 8 bases, with 21 bases between.